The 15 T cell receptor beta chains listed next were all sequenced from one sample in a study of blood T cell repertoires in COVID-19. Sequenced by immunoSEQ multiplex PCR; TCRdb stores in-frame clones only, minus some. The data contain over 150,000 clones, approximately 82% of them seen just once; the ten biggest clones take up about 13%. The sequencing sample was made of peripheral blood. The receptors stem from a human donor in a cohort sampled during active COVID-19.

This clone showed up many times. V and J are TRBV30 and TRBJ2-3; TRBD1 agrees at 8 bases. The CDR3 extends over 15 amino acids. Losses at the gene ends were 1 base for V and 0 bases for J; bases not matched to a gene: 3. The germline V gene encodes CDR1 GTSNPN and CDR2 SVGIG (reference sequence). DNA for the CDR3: TGTGCCTGGAGTGGACAGGGGTTTAGCACAGATACGCAGTATTTT. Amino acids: CAWSGQGFSTDTQYF.

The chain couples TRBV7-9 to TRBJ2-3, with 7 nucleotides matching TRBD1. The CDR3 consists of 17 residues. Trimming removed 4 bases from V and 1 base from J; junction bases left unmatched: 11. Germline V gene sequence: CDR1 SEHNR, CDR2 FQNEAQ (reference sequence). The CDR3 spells CASSSRSTGRRTDTQYF. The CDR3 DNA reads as TGTGCCAGCAGCTCCCGGTCGACAGGGCGACGCACAGATACGCAGTATTTT.

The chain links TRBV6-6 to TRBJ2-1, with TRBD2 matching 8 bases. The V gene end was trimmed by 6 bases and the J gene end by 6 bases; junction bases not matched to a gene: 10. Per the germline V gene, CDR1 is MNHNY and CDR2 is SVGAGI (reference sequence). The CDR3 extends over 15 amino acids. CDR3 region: CASRTSGTSVNEQFF. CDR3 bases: TGTGCCAGCAGAACCTCCGGGACTAGTGTCAATGAGCAGTTCTTC.

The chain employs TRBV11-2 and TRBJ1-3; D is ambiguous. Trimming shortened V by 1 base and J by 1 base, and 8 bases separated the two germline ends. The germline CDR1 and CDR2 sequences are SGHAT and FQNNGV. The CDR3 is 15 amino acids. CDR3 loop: CASSLVPLSGNTIYF. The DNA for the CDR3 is TGTGCCAGCAGCTTAGTCCCGTTATCTGGAAACACCATATATTTT. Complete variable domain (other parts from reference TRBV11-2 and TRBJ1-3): EAGVAQSPRYKIIEKRQSVAFWCNPISGHATLYWYQQILGQGPKLLIQFQNNGVVDDSQLPKDRFSAERLKGVDSTLKIQPAKLEDSAVYLCASSLVPLSGNTIYFGEGSWLTVV.

The CDR3 DNA reads TGTGCCAGCAGAGTCGACAGGGAAGGTCAGCCCCAGCATTTT. As protein: CASRVDREGQPQHF. The gene calls are TRBV2 and TRBJ1-5; 7 bases map to TRBD1. Germline CDR1 SNHLY, CDR2 FYNNEI. Trimming cost V 6 bases and J 6 bases; bases outside gene matches: 8. This CDR3 is built from 14 residues. Full variable domain (rest looked up from reference TRBV2 and TRBJ1-5): EPEVTQTPSHQVTQMGQEVILRCVPISNHLYFYWYRQILGQKVEFLVSFYNNEISEKSEIFDDQFSVERPDGSNFTLKIRSTKLEDSAMYFCASRVDREGQPQHFGDGTRLSIL.

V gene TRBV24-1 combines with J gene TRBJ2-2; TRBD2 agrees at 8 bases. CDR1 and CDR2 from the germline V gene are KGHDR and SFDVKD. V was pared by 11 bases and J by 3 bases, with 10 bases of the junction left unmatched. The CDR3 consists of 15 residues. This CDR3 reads CARPSGSKDTGELFF. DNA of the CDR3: TGTGCCAGACCCAGCGGGAGCAAAGACACCGGGGAGCTGTTTTTT.

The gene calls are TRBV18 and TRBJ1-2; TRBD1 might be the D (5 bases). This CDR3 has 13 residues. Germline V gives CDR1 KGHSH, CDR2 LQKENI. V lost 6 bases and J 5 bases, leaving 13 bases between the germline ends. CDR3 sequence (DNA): TGTGCCAGCTCGCCAGACAGACAATATGGCTACACCTTC. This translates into CASSPDRQYGYTF.

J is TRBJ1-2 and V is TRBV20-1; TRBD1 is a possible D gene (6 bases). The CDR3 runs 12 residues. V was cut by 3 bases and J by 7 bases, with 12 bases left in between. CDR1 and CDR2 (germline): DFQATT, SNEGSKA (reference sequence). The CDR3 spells CSASQQGGGYTF. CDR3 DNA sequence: TGCAGTGCTAGTCAACAGGGCGGTGGCTACACCTTC.

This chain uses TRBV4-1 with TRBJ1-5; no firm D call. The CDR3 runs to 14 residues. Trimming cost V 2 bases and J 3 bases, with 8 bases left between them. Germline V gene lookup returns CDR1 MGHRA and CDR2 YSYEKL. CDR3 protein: CASSQPTTNQPQHF. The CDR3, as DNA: TGCGCCAGCAGCCAACCCACAACCAATCAGCCCCAGCATTTT.

The CDR3 DNA is TGTGCCAGCAGTCCCCGCGGGAGGCCCAGGACAGATACGCAGTATTTT. The encoded protein is CASSPRGRPRTDTQYF. The chain uses TRBV28 and TRBJ2-3; 8 nucleotides line up with TRBD2. V lost 5 bases and J lost 3; bases outside the gene matches: 10. The CDR3 totals 16 residues. The germline V gene encodes CDR1 MDHEN and CDR2 SYDVKM.

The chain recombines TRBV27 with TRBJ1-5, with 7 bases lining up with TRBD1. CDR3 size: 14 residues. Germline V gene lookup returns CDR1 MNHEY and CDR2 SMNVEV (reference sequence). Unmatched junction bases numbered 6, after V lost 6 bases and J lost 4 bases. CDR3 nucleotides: TGTGCCAGCAGCCGCGCCAGGGGGAATCAGCCCCAGCATTTT. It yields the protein CASSRARGNQPQHF.

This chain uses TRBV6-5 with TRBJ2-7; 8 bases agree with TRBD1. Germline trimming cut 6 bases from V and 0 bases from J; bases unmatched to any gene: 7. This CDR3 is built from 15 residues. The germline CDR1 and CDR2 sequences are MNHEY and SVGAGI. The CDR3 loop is CASSRRTGSSYEQYF. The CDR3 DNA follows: TGTGCCAGCAGCCGCCGGACAGGGAGCTCCTACGAGCAGTACTTC.

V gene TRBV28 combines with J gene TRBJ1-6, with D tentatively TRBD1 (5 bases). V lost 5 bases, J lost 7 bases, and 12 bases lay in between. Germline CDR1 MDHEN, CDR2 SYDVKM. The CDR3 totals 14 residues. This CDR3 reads CASSAGTLNSPLHF. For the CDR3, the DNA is TGTGCCAGCAGTGCCGGGACTCTGAATTCACCCCTCCACTTT. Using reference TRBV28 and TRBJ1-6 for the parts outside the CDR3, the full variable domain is DVKVTQSSRYLVKRTGEKVFLECVQDMDHENMFWYRQDPGLGLRLIYFSYDVKMKEKGDIPEGYSVSREKKERFSLILESASTNQTSMYLCASSAGTLNSPLHFGNGTRLTVT.

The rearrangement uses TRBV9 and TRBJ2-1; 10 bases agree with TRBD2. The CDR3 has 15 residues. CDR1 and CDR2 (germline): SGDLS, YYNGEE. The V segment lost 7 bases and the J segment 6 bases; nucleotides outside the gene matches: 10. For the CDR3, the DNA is TGTGCCAGCGCGGGGCTAGCGGGAGCGGGCAATGAGCAGTTCTTC. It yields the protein CASAGLAGAGNEQFF.

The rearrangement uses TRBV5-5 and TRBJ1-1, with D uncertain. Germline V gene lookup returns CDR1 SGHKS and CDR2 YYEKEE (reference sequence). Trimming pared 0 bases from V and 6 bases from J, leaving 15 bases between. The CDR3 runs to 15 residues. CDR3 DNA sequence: TGTGCCAGCAGCTTGGCCGGCGGCGGAACGGCTGAAGCTTTCTTT. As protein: CASSLAGGGTAEAFF.